The 25 T cell receptor beta chains below all came from one sample that was sequenced in a study of T-cell memory formation after mild COVID-19. TCRdb called the 5' RACE reads again in MiXCR, with one record for every CDR3 protein. This sample has over 500,000 distinct CDR3 sequences, with 15% to 20% found just once. The source material was PBMCs or a T cell subset sorted from them (not recorded which). The receptor set was obtained from an adult woman who had mild COVID-19 (a few samples of this study predate the infection). Cell type and time point are not known.

This clonotype has a count of ten or more. The rearrangement links TRBV20-1 to TRBJ2-3; weak D call: TRBD1 (5 bases). Trimming removed 0 bases from V and 3 bases from J, with 13 bases in between. Per germline, CDR1 DFQATT and CDR2 SNEGSKA (reference sequence). The CDR3 contains 15 residues. The CDR3 reads CSARDPRGRTDTQYF. The CDR3 DNA reads as TGCAGTGCTAGAGACCCTAGGGGAAGAACAGATACGCAGTATTTT.

In DNA form, the CDR3 reads TGTGCCAGCAGCCAAGACCCCAGCGGGGCACTCAATGAGCAGTTCTTC. Encoded protein: CASSQDPSGALNEQFF. V gene TRBV4-2 combines with J gene TRBJ2-1; 7 bases line up with TRBD2. Trimming cost V 0 bases and J 6 bases; bases outside gene matches: 8. The CDR3 contains 16 residues. Germline CDR1 and CDR2: LGHNA and YNFKEQ.

The rearrangement joins TRBV11-2 to TRBJ1-2; D possibly corresponds to TRBD1 (5 bases). CDR1 SGHAT and CDR2 FQNNGV come from the germline V gene. CDR3 length equals 14 residues. V gave up 4 bases and J gave up 4 bases, with 13 bases separating them. CDR3 coding DNA: TGTGCCAGCAGCTCCCAATCCAGGGTCTATGGCTACACCTTC. It translates to CASSSQSRVYGYTF.

This clonotype showed up just once. The gene calls are TRBV9 and TRBJ2-5; TRBD2 matches at 7 bases. Germline V gene lookup returns CDR1 SGDLS and CDR2 YYNGEE. This CDR3 is built from 18 residues. Losses at the gene ends were 0 bases for V and 4 bases for J; bases not matched to a gene: 15. In nucleotides, the CDR3 is TGTGCCAGCAGCGTAGGGTCAGCGGGGAGCGGTGGGAGAGAGACCCAGTACTTC. Translating gives CASSVGSAGSGGRETQYF.

This clonotype has just a few counts. V is TRBV12-3 or TRBV12-4 and J is TRBJ2-7, with 7 bases fitting TRBD2. CDR3 length: 14 amino acids. The J segment lost 6 bases and the V segment lost 3 bases, leaving 8 bases of the junction unmatched. The CDR3 loop is CASSFGGGNGEQYF. CDR3 nucleotides: TGTGCCAGCAGTTTTGGGGGGGGGAACGGCGAGCAGTACTTC.

As DNA, the CDR3 is TGCGCCAGCAGCTTGGGGCAGGGAGAGAGTGGCTACACCTTC. Protein sequence: CASSLGQGESGYTF. V gene TRBV5-1 combines with J gene TRBJ1-2; weak D call: TRBD1 (5 bases). This CDR3 has 14 amino acids. Trimming pared 0 bases from V and 7 bases from J, leaving 13 bases between. Germline V gene lookup returns CDR1 SGHRS and CDR2 YFSETQ.

This rearrangement joins TRBV19 to TRBJ2-7, with D perhaps matching TRBD1 (6 bases). CDR3 size: 12 residues. Trimming shortened V by 9 bases and J by 2 bases, and 11 bases separated the two germline ends. The germline V gene encodes CDR1 LNHDA and CDR2 SQIVND (reference sequence). As DNA, the CDR3 is TGTGCCAGCCAGGGGACCCCCTACGAGCAGTACTTC. Protein product: CASQGTPYEQYF.

The chain carries TRBV4-1 and TRBJ1-1; D is unclear. The germline CDR1 and CDR2 sequences are MGHRA and YSYEKL. This CDR3 has 15 residues. The V end lost 3 bases, the J end lost 1 base, and 12 bases lay between the germline ends. The CDR3 here is CASSHPDARNTEAFF. In DNA form, the CDR3 reads TGCGCCAGCAGCCATCCTGACGCCAGGAACACTGAAGCTTTCTTT.

This clonotype was seen more than once but under ten times. The V gene is TRBV3-1, the J gene TRBJ2-7; D could derive from TRBD1 or TRBD2 (5 bases each). The CDR3 extends over 15 amino acids. V was cut by 1 base and J by 0 bases, with 10 bases left in between. The germline CDR1 and CDR2 sequences are LGHDT and YNNKEL (reference sequence). The CDR3 protein is CASSQARGASYEQYF. Here the CDR3 DNA reads TGTGCCAGCAGCCAAGCACGAGGGGCCTCCTACGAGCAGTACTTC.

This clonotype has just one count. This chain connects TRBV5-1 to TRBJ2-7; 7 bases align to TRBD2. Germline loops: CDR1 SGHRS, CDR2 YFSETQ. The CDR3 runs 17 residues. V lost 4 bases to trimming and J lost 2 bases; unmatched junction nucleotides: 15. CDR3 sequence reads: CASSQAPLAGVTYEQYF. The CDR3 nucleotides read TGCGCCAGCAGCCAAGCTCCCTTGGCGGGGGTTACCTACGAGCAGTACTTC.

This clonotype was seen a handful of times. The chain combines TRBV5-1 with TRBJ1-6; D not resolved. Trimming cost V 5 bases and J 8 bases, with 11 bases left between them. The CDR3 runs to 13 residues. The germline CDR1 and CDR2 sequences are SGHRS and YFSETQ. CDR3 sequence reads: CASRVRVDSPLHF. The DNA of the CDR3 is TGCGCCAGCAGAGTAAGGGTAGATTCACCCCTCCACTTT. Based on the CDR3 plus reference TRBV5-1 and TRBJ1-6, the full variable domain is KAGVTQTPRYLIKTRGQQVTLSCSPISGHRSVSWYQQTPGQGLQFLFEYFSETQRNKGNFPGRFSGRQFSNSRSEMNVSTLELGDSALYLCASRVRVDSPLHFGNGTRLTVT.

The chain links TRBV20-1 to TRBJ2-1, with 8 bases fitting TRBD2. The germline V gene has CDR1 DFQATT and CDR2 SNEGSKA (reference sequence). CDR3 length equals 16 residues. With 0 bases clipped from V and 9 bases from J, the junction kept 13 bases outside the gene matches. This chain's CDR3 is CSARDAGSGSLGEQFF. The CDR3 DNA follows: TGCAGTGCTAGAGATGCGGGCAGCGGGAGCCTTGGTGAGCAGTTCTTC.

This clonotype was picked up one time. This rearrangement joins TRBV27 to TRBJ2-3; D is unclear. This CDR3 has 12 residues. V lost 8 bases and J lost 6, with 12 bases in between. Looked up from germline, CDR1 is MNHEY and CDR2 is SMNVEV (reference sequence). The CDR3 region has the DNA TGTGCCAGCGGCCTAATTTTTGATACGCAGTATTTT. Its translation: CASGLIFDTQYF.

V usage is TRBV12-3 or TRBV12-4 and J usage is TRBJ2-6; perhaps TRBD2 as D (6 bases). The CDR3 consists of 19 residues. Trimming cost V 4 bases and J 1 base, with 20 bases left between them. In DNA form, the CDR3 reads TGTGCCAGCAGTTATTCTCCGGGACTGCGACATTCTGGGGCCAACGTCCTGACTTTC. Amino acids: CASSYSPGLRHSGANVLTF.

This clonotype was detected only a few times. V gene TRBV24-1 combines with J gene TRBJ2-1, with D possibly being TRBD1 (6 bases). Trimming took off 4 bases at V and 5 bases at J, with 14 bases between the two ends. The CDR3 loop spans 15 amino acids. Germline lookup yields CDR1 KGHDR and CDR2 SFDVKD. The CDR3 nucleotides are TGTGCCACCAGTGAGGCCGGACAGATTAACAATGAGCAGTTCTTC. This sequence encodes CATSEAGQINNEQFF.

In this sample, this clonotype turned up a few times. The chain employs TRBV5-1 and TRBJ1-1; TRBD1 aligns across 9 bases. Trimming at V came to 3 bases and at J to 1 base, leaving 7 bases not matched to a gene. CDR1 is SGHRS, CDR2 YFSETQ, per germline. The CDR3 is made up of 16 amino acids. The CDR3 sequence: CASSSPRTGENTEAFF. CDR3 sequence (DNA): TGCGCCAGCAGCTCCCCTAGGACAGGGGAGAACACTGAAGCTTTCTTT.

CDR3: CASSLVQEYTF. The CDR3 DNA reads TGTGCCAGCAGTTTAGTTCAGGAGTACACCTTC. The rearrangement uses TRBV12-3 or TRBV12-4 and TRBJ1-2; D is unresolved. V lost 1 base, J lost 11 bases, and 8 bases lay in between. CDR3 length equals 11 residues.

This clonotype was seen a few times. The V call is TRBV7-8, the J call TRBJ2-1, with 9 positions matching TRBD1. Germline V gene sequence: CDR1 SGHVS, CDR2 FQNEAQ. This CDR3 has 14 amino acids. The V segment lost 5 bases and the J segment 9 bases; nucleotides outside the gene matches: 8. For the CDR3, the DNA is TGTGCCAGCAGCGGAAGACAGGGGGAAGGTGAGCAGTTCTTC. It codes for CASSGRQGEGEQFF.

This rearrangement joins TRBV5-6 to TRBJ2-2, with no clear D. Germline V CDR1 and CDR2: SGHDT, YYEEEE. The CDR3 sequence is 13 residues long. The germline V and J ends were trimmed by 1 base and 3 bases, with 4 bases remaining between them. Here the CDR3 reads CASSLQYTGELFF. The DNA for the CDR3 is TGTGCCAGCAGCTTGCAGTACACCGGGGAGCTGTTTTTT.

In its sample, this clonotype was seen a few times. The chain uses TRBV3-1 and TRBJ1-4; no clear D. V lost 3 bases to trimming and J lost 6 bases, with 2 bases between them. Looked up from germline, CDR1 is LGHDT and CDR2 is YNNKEL (reference sequence). This CDR3 has 11 residues. The CDR3 is CASSHYEKLFF. CDR3 coding DNA: TGTGCCAGCAGCCATTATGAAAAACTGTTTTTT.

This clonotype was counted only a few times. V gene TRBV5-6 combines with J gene TRBJ1-1; 7 nucleotides align to TRBD1. CDR3 length: 15 amino acids. Germline lookup yields CDR1 SGHDT and CDR2 YYEEEE. Trimming at V came to 5 bases and at J to 4 bases, leaving 11 bases not matched to a gene. The CDR3 coding sequence is TGTGCCAGCAGTCGCCGACAGGGCAGAGGCACTGAAGCTTTCTTT. The encoded protein is CASSRRQGRGTEAFF.

This clonotype was found a few times. The V gene is TRBV6-2 or TRBV6-3, the J gene TRBJ1-3; 8 nucleotides align to TRBD1. The trim removed 8 bases at V and 0 bases at J, leaving 6 bases unmatched. From germline, CDR1 is MNHEY and CDR2 SVGEGT. This CDR3 region has 15 residues. The CDR3, as DNA: TGTGCCAGCCGGGACAGGCTTTCCTCTGGAAACACCATATATTTT. Protein sequence: CASRDRLSSGNTIYF.

The rearrangement joins TRBV18 to TRBJ2-5; 9 bases line up with TRBD2. Looked up from germline, CDR1 is KGHSH and CDR2 is LQKENI. CDR3 length: 13 residues. V shed 3 bases, J shed 6 bases, and the junction held 2 bases outside the gene matches. The CDR3 protein is CASSPGLAKTQYF. The CDR3 DNA sequence: TGTGCCAGCTCACCGGGACTAGCAAAGACCCAGTACTTC.

A few counts support this clonotype. The V call is TRBV7-9, the J call TRBJ2-2, with TRBD2 matching 12 bases. The J segment lost 7 bases and the V segment lost 5 bases, leaving 8 bases of the junction unmatched. CDR1 is SEHNR, CDR2 FQNEAQ, per germline (reference sequence). This CDR3 spans 16 amino acids. CDR3 in amino acids: CASSPRLAGAVGELFF. The CDR3 nucleotides are TGTGCCAGCAGCCCTCGACTAGCGGGAGCGGTCGGGGAGCTGTTTTTT. Full variable domain (outside the CDR3, taken from reference TRBV7-9 and TRBJ2-2): DTGVSQNPRHKITKRGQNVTFRCDPISEHNRLYWYRQTLGQGPEFLTYFQNEAQLEKSRLLSDRFSAERPKGSFSTLEIQRTEQGDSAMYLCASSPRLAGAVGELFFGEGSRLTVL.

The genes are TRBV11-2 and TRBJ2-1; the D gene is possibly TRBD1 (6 bases). V was pared by 5 bases and J by 3 bases, with 17 bases between. The germline gives CDR1 SGHAT, CDR2 FQNNGV. CDR3 size: 16 residues. The CDR3 here is CASSRDRRGHYNEQFF. In DNA form, the CDR3 reads TGTGCCAGCAGCCGTGATCGCAGGGGTCACTACAATGAGCAGTTCTTC. The full variable domain, rest sourced from reference TRBV11-2 and TRBJ2-1, is EAGVAQSPRYKIIEKRQSVAFWCNPISGHATLYWYQQILGQGPKLLIQFQNNGVVDDSQLPKDRFSAERLKGVDSTLKIQPAKLEDSAVYLCASSRDRRGHYNEQFFGPGTRLTVL.